The sequence of this T cell receptor beta chain was determined in a study of blood T cells in healthy people across ages. The CDR3 covers 15 residues. The V gene lost 7 bases and the J gene lost 0 bases, with 13 bases spanning the gap. In germline, CDR1 is SGHTA, CDR2 FQGNSA. A J-beta primer mix and a sample-barcoded 5' primer were used in a second PCR of about 6 to 12 cycles. TCRdb fed the 5' RACE reads into MiXCR, producing one record per CDR3 protein. This table has hundreds of thousands of distinct CDR3 sequences, roughly 26% appearing once. This chain connects TRBV7-2 to TRBJ2-1; tentatively, D is TRBD1 (7 bases). The sample comprised blood. This clonotype was obtained from a woman aged 70-85 years in good health. The chain's CDR3 is CASNVQGGSYNEQFF. For the CDR3, the DNA is TGTGCCAGCAACGTCCAGGGGGGCTCCTACAATGAGCAGTTCTTC.